One T cell receptor beta chain is described in this entry. Trimming at V came to 5 bases and at J to 8 bases, leaving 8 bases not matched to a gene. Per the germline V gene, CDR1 is SGHRS and CDR2 is YFSETQ. This CDR3 is 14 amino acids long. Method: immunoSEQ multiplex PCR; TCRdb's copy keeps in-frame clones and lacks some. The table includes 80,000 to 95,000 clones, around 85% detected once. This sample was taken from a study of blood T cell repertoires in COVID-19. Across the whole study: PBMCs, B-cell-depleted T cells, or T cells provided the cDNA or gDNA that made up the material.

V usage is TRBV5-1 and J usage is TRBJ1-2; 11 bases are shared with TRBD1. This clonotype originated in an elderly man with active or convalescent COVID-19. The sample consisted of peripheral blood. In nucleotides, the CDR3 is TGCGCCAGCAGGGGAGGACAGGGGGCATTGGGCTACACCTTC. It is translated as CASRGGQGALGYTF.